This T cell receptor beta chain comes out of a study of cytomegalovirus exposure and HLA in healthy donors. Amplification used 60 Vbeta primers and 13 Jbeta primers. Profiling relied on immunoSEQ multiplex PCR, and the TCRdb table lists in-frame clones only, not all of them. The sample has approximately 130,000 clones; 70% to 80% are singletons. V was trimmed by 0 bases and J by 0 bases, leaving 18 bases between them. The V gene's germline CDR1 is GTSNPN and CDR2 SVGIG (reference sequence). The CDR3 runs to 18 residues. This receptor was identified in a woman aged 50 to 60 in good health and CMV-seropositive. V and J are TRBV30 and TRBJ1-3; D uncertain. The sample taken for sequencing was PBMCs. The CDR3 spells CAWSVKGARGLSGNTIYF. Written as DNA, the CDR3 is TGTGCCTGGAGTGTAAAGGGTGCGAGAGGGCTCTCTGGAAACACCATATATTTT.